This T cell receptor (beta chain) was sequenced for a study of blood T cell repertoires in COVID-19. In the study overall: Samples taken during acute and convalescent COVID-19 were collected in the United States, Italy and Spain. From T cells, B-cell-depleted T cells, or PBMCs came the material, which was cDNA or gDNA.

Original processing notes: Counts of nucleated cells, estimated from reference gene primer amplification, were obtained. Sequenced by immunoSEQ multiplex PCR; TCRdb stores in-frame clones only, minus some. V and J calls and clone size come straight from that table; D and trimming were deduced from the DNA. The data hold tens of thousands of clones, with 85% to 95% observed a single time. The CDR3 has 13 residues. Germline V gives CDR1 SEHNR, CDR2 FQNEAQ (reference sequence). The V gene lost 5 bases and the J gene lost 7 bases, with 11 bases spanning the gap. This sequence was found in a man over 45 with acute or convalescent COVID-19. Material for sequencing was peripheral blood. The chain combines TRBV7-9 with TRBJ1-4; no clear D gene. The CDR3 loop reads CASSPSPAEKLFF. The CDR3 DNA is TGTGCCAGCAGCCCTAGTCCGGCTGAAAAACTGTTTTTT.